A single sample is the source of the 15 T cell receptor beta chains below, sequenced in a study of shared clonotypes between healthy human individuals. TCRdb's copy holds only in-frame clones and misses some; the assay was immunoSEQ multiplex PCR. Here the sample spans under 2,500,000 clones, nearly 97% being singletons. The sample comprised naive CD4+ T cells sorted from blood. Subset here: CD45RA+ positively selected. The receptors were gathered from a man aged 18 to 29 in good health.

The gene calls are TRBV10-3 and TRBJ1-4; TRBD1 is a possible D gene (5 bases). Trimming left V 11 bases short and J 0 bases short, with 10 bases between. The germline V gene encodes CDR1 ENHRY and CDR2 SYGVKD. This CDR3 is 13 amino acids long. The CDR3 DNA reads as TGTGCCGCTACGGGGGCAACTAATGAAAAACTGTTTTTT. It specifies CAATGATNEKLFF.

The J gene is TRBJ1-2, the V gene TRBV19; 7 bases are a match to TRBD1. Germline trimming cut 4 bases from V and 1 base from J; bases unmatched to any gene: 6. The CDR3 sequence is 15 residues long. The V gene's germline CDR1 is LNHDA and CDR2 SQIVND (reference sequence). Here the CDR3 reads CASSRTGTDNYGYTF. The DNA for the CDR3 is TGTGCCAGTAGTAGAACCGGGACAGATAACTATGGCTACACCTTC.

This chain links TRBV7-2 with TRBJ2-1; 10 nucleotides agree with TRBD2. J was trimmed by 6 bases and V by 9 bases; bases with no gene match: 8. Germline loops: CDR1 SGHTA, CDR2 FQGNSA. The CDR3 spans 14 residues. CDR3 sequence: CASKLRLAGNEQFF. The DNA of the CDR3 is TGTGCCAGTAAACTGCGACTAGCGGGCAATGAGCAGTTCTTC.

The rearrangement links TRBV5-1 to TRBJ1-3, with D hard to call. The germline V gene has CDR1 SGHRS and CDR2 YFSETQ. The V and J ends lost 0 bases and 0 bases respectively, with 7 bases between them. The CDR3 is made up of 15 amino acids. This CDR3 reads CASSLDSLSGNTIYF. The CDR3 nucleotides read TGCGCCAGCAGCTTGGATAGTCTCTCTGGAAACACCATATATTTT.

This sequence joins TRBV7-2 and TRBJ2-5; the match to TRBD1 covers 7 bases. The end of the DNA aligns better with TRBJ2-7, so the J call may be wrong. Germline CDR1 reads SGHTA; CDR2 reads FQGNSA. The CDR3 contains 13 residues. The CDR3: CASSSAGGYEQYF. The CDR3 coding sequence is TGTGCCAGCAGCTCGGCAGGGGGATACGAGCAGTACTTC.

The rearrangement joins TRBV29-1 to TRBJ2-4; 8 positions agree with TRBD1. Losses at the gene ends were 5 bases for V and 3 bases for J; bases not matched to a gene: 9. The V gene's germline CDR1 is SQVTM and CDR2 ANQGSEA. The CDR3 is 15 amino acids. The CDR3 nucleotides are TGCAGCGTTTATGACAGGGGCGATGTCAAAAACATTCAGTACTTC. Translated, it gives CSVYDRGDVKNIQYF.

This sequence joins TRBV30 and TRBJ1-1; D is unresolved. CDR1 and CDR2 from the germline V gene are GTSNPN and SVGIG (reference sequence). The V end lost 7 bases, the J end lost 4 bases, and 13 bases lay between the germline ends. This CDR3 is built from 12 residues. CDR3 sequence (DNA): TGTGCCTTGTGGCGAGGGAGCACTGAAGCTTTCTTT. Protein: CALWRGSTEAFF.

The genes are TRBV7-9 and TRBJ1-6; a weak D match, TRBD1 (6 bases). V was trimmed by 5 bases and J by 0 bases, leaving 17 bases between them. CDR3 length equals 18 residues. In germline, CDR1 is SEHNR, CDR2 FQNEAQ (reference sequence). The CDR3 coding sequence is TGTGCCAGCAGCAGGGACATTGGAACGTACTCCTATAATTCACCCCTCCACTTT. Amino acid sequence: CASSRDIGTYSYNSPLHF.

Notes on this clone: This CDR3 is also generated by other DNA sequences in the sample. J is TRBJ1-1 and V is TRBV6-6; TRBD1 aligns across 9 bases. Germline CDR1 reads MNHNY; CDR2 reads SVGAGI (reference sequence). This CDR3 is built from 14 residues. V gave up 5 bases and J gave up 2 bases; unmatched junction bases: 3. CDR3 nucleotides: TGTGCCAGCAGTCTGGGACAGGGTAACACTGAAGCTTTCTTT. It codes for CASSLGQGNTEAFF.

The chain carries TRBV4-3 and TRBJ1-2, with 8 nucleotides matching TRBD1. Germline values: CDR1 LGHNA, CDR2 YSLEER. The junction had 11 bases not matched to a gene; V was cut back by 1 base and J by 7 bases. This CDR3 spans 16 amino acids. CDR3 coding DNA: TGCGCCAGCAGCCAAGCCTCATTAGAGACAGGGGTTGGCTACACCTTC. Residues: CASSQASLETGVGYTF.

In its sample, this clone was seen once. V and J are TRBV10-3 and TRBJ1-5; TRBD1 matches 7 bases. The CDR3 extends over 15 amino acids. CDR1 ENHRY and CDR2 SYGVKD come from the germline V gene. V trimming: 3 bases; J trimming: 5 bases; junction bases outside the gene matches: 7. This CDR3 is CAISEKDRTDQPQHF. CDR3 in DNA: TGTGCCATCAGTGAAAAGGACAGGACGGATCAGCCCCAGCATTTT.

To note about this clone: The sample holds other DNA sequences that translate to the same CDR3. The chain joins TRBV7-8 to TRBJ2-5; D could derive from TRBD1 or TRBD2 (6 bases each). The V and J ends lost 3 bases and 5 bases respectively, with 10 bases between them. Germline V gives CDR1 SGHVS, CDR2 FQNEAQ. There are 13 residues in the CDR3. CDR3 region: CASSFGGGETQYF. CDR3 DNA sequence: TGTGCCAGCAGCTTCGGGGGCGGGGAGACCCAGTACTTC.

J is TRBJ1-4 and V is TRBV6-1; D is perhaps TRBD1 (6 bases). Germline V gene sequence: CDR1 MNHNS, CDR2 SASEGT. The V end was cut by 4 bases, the J end by 6 bases, with 9 bases between. CDR3 length: 13 residues. The CDR3 DNA is TGTGCCAGCAGTGGGGGGCGACATGAAAAACTGTTTTTT. Protein sequence: CASSGGRHEKLFF.

This clone was detected only once. The rearrangement uses TRBV7-8 and TRBJ1-2; D is undetermined. Trimming pared 5 bases from V and 3 bases from J, leaving 10 bases between. In germline, CDR1 is SGHVS, CDR2 FQNEAQ. The CDR3 extends over 13 amino acids. The CDR3 nucleotides are TGTGCCAGCAGCCCCTCGGAGTACTATGGCTACACCTTC. Residues: CASSPSEYYGYTF. Filled out from reference TRBV7-8 and TRBJ1-2, the complete variable domain reads GAGVSQSPRYKVAKRGQDVALRCDPISGHVSLFWYQQALGQGPEFLTYFQNEAQLDKSGLPSDRFFAERPEGSVSTLKIQRTQQEDSAVYLCASSPSEYYGYTFGSGTRLTVV.

Worth noting for this clone: Germline is not matched at one junction end, which may reflect a read error. This sample includes further DNA sequences coding for the same CDR3. The CDR3 bases are TGTGCCAGCAGTTCCGGGACCTACAATTCACCCCTCCACTTT. It encodes CASSSGTYNSPLHF. The V gene is TRBV6-5, the J gene TRBJ1-6; perhaps TRBD1 as D (5 bases). Germline V gene lookup returns CDR1 MNHEY and CDR2 SVGAGI. This CDR3 is 14 amino acids long.